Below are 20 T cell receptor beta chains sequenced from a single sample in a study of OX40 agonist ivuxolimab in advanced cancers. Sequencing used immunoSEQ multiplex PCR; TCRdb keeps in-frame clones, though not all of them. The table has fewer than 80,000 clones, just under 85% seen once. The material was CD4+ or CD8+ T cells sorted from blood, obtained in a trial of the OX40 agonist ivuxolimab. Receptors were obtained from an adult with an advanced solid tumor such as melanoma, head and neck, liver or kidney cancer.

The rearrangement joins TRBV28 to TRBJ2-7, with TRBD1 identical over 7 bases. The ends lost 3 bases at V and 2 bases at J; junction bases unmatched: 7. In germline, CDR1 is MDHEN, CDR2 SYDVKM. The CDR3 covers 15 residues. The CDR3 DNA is TGTGCCAGCAGTTTCTTAACAGGGGCAACCTACGAGCAGTACTTC. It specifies CASSFLTGATYEQYF. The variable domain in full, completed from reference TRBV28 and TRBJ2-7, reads DVKVTQSSRYLVKRTGEKVFLECVQDMDHENMFWYRQDPGLGLRLIYFSYDVKMKEKGDIPEGYSVSREKKERFSLILESASTNQTSMYLCASSFLTGATYEQYFGPGTRLTVT.

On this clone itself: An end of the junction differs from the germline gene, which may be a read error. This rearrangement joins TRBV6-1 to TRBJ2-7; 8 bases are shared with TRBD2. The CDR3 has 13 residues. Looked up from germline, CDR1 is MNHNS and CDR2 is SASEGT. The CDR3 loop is CAGRTSLLEEQYF. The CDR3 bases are TGTGCCGGCAGGACTAGCCTTCTAGAGGAGCAGTACTTC.

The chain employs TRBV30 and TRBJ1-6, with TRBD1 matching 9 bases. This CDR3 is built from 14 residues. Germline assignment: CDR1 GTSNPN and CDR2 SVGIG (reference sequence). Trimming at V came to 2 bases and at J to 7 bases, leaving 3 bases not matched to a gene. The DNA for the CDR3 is TGTGCCTGGAGTCTACAGGGGGCAAATTCACCCCTCCACTTT. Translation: CAWSLQGANSPLHF.

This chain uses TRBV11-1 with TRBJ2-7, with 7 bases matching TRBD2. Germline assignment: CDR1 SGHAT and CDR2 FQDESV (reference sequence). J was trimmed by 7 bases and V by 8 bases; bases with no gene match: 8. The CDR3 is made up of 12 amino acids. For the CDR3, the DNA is TGTGCCAGCGGGACTACCTTGTGGGAGCAGTACTTC. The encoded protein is CASGTTLWEQYF. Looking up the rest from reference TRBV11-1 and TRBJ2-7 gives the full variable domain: EAEVAQSPRYKITEKSQAVAFWCDPISGHATLYWYRQILGQGPELLVQFQDESVVDDSQLPKDRFSAERLKGVDSTLKIQPAELGDSAMYLCASGTTLWEQYFGPGTRLTVT.

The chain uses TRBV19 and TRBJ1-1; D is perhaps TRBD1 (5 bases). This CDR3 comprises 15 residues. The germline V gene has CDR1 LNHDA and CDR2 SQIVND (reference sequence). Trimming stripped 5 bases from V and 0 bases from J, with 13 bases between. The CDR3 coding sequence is TGTGCCAGTAGTTTCCCGGGACTTTTGAACACTGAAGCTTTCTTT. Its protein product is CASSFPGLLNTEAFF.

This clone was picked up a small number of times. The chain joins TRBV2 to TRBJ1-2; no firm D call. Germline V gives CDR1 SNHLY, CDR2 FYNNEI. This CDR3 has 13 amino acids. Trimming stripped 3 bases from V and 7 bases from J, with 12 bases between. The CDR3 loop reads CASSDIGIGGYTF. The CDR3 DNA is TGTGCCAGCAGTGACATAGGTATCGGTGGCTACACCTTC.

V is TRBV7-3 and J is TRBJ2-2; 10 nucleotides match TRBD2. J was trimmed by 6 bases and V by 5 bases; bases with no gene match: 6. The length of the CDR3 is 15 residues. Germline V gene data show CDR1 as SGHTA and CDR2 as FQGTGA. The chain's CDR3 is CASSLGLALSGELFF. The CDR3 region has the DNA TGTGCCAGCAGCCTGGGACTAGCGCTCTCCGGGGAGCTGTTTTTT.

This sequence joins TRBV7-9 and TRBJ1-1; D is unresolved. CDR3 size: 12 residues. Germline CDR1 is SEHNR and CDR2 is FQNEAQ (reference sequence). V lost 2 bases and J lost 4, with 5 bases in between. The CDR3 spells CASSLKGTEAFF. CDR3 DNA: TGTGCCAGCAGCTTAAAGGGCACTGAAGCTTTCTTT.

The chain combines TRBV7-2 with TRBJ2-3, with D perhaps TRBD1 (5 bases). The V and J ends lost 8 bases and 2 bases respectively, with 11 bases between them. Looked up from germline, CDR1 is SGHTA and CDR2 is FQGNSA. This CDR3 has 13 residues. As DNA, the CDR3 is TGTGCCAGCTCCGGACAAGCCACAGATACGCAGTATTTT. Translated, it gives CASSGQATDTQYF.

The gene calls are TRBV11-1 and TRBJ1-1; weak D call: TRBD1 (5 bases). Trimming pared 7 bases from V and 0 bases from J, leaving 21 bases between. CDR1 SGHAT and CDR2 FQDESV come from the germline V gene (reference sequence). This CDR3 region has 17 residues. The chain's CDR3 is CASTPGSAGPMNTEAFF. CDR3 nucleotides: TGTGCCAGCACCCCAGGGTCCGCAGGACCCATGAACACTGAAGCTTTCTTT.

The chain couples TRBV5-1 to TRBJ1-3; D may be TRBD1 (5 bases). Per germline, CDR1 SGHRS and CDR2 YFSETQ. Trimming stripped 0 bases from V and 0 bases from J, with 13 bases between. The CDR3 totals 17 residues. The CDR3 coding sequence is TGCGCCAGCAGCTTGGCCTACGGGGGGTCCTCTGGAAACACCATATATTTT. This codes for CASSLAYGGSSGNTIYF.

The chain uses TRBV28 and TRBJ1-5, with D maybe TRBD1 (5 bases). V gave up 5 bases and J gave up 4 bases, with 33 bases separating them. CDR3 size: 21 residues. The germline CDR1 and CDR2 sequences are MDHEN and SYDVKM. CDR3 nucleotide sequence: TGTGCCAGCAGTATGGACCTTTCGACAGTGGGGAGCGAGGGAGTTAATCAGCCCCAGCATTTT. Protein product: CASSMDLSTVGSEGVNQPQHF.

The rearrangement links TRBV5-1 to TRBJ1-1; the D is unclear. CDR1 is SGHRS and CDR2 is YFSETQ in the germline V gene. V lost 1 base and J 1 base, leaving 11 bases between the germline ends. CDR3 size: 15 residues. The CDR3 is CASSLQLSRNTEAFF. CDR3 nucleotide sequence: TGCGCCAGCAGCTTGCAGTTAAGTCGGAACACTGAAGCTTTCTTT.

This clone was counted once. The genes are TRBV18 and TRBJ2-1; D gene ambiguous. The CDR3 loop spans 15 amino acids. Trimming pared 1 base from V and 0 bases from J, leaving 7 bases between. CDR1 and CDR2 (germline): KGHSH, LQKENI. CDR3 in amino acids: CASSPLTSSYNEQFF. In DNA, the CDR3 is TGTGCCAGCTCACCACTCACGAGCTCCTACAATGAGCAGTTCTTC.

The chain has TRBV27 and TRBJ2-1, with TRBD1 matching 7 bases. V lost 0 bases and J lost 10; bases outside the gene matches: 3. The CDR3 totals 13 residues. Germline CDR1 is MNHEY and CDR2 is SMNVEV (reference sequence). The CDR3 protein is CASSLSLDREQFF. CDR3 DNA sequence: TGTGCCAGCAGTTTATCGTTGGACAGGGAGCAGTTCTTC.

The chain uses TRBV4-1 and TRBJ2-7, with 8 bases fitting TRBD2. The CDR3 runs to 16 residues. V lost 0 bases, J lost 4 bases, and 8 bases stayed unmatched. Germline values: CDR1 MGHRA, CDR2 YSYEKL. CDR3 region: CASSQDRGLAAYEQYF. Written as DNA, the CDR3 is TGCGCCAGCAGCCAAGATCGCGGACTAGCTGCATACGAGCAGTACTTC.

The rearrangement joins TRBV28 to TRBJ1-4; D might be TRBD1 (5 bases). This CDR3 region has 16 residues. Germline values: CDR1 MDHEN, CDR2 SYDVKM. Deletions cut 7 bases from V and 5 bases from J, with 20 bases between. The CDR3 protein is CASKPSMGQRNEKLFF. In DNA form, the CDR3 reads TGTGCCAGCAAACCCTCAATGGGGCAGCGAAATGAAAAACTGTTTTTT.

The CDR3 DNA reads TGTGCCAGCAGCTTAGAAATTGGAGGGTACAATGAGCAGTTCTTC. It encodes CASSLEIGGYNEQFF. The genes are TRBV11-2 and TRBJ2-1, with a possible D match to TRBD2 (6 bases). V shed 0 bases and J shed 4 bases, with 10 bases lying between them. Germline lookup yields CDR1 SGHAT and CDR2 FQNNGV. CDR3 size: 15 residues.

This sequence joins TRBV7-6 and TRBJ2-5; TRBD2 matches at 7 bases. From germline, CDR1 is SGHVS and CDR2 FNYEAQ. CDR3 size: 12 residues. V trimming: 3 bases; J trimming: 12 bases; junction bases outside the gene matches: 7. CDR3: CASSLNGLEKYF. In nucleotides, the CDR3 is TGTGCCAGCAGCTTGAACGGACTAGAAAAGTACTTC.

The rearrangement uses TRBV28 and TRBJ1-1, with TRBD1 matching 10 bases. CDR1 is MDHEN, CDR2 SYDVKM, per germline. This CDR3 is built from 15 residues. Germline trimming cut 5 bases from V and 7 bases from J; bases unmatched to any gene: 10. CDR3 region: CASSPRQGAHFEAFF. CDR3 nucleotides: TGTGCCAGCAGTCCTCGACAGGGGGCCCACTTTGAAGCTTTCTTT.